These T cell receptor beta chains were read from a single sample in a study of graft-versus-host responses after intestinal transplantation. Antigen specificity for these receptors is unknown. Measured with immunoSEQ multiplex PCR; TCRdb has only the in-frame clones, and not every one. The data contain about 100,000 clones, less than 90% of them seen just once; the ten biggest clones take up 0.9% to 1%. The sample here was unstimulated CD4+ T cells sorted from spleen or lymph node cells, taken before transplant. All receptors derive from a human donor who was the organ donor for an intestinal transplant. Both conserved end residues are part of each CDR3. The D gene is left open where the match is weak. Clone size is given for some rows only: seen once, a few or many times, or a class if the clone is expanded.

j_gene,abundance,v_gene,d_gene,CDR3aa,CDR3nt
TRBJ1-2,-,TRBV29-1,TRBD1,CSVDTIALMDREDGYTF,TGCAGCGTTGACACCATCGCGTTGATGGACAGGGAGGATGGCTACACCTTC
TRBJ2-7,-,TRBV7-2,-,CASSPLAFYEQYF,TGTGCCAGCAGTCCTCTTGCGTTCTACGAGCAGTACTTC
TRBJ2-7,-,TRBV6-5,TRBD2,CASRGLERGNHEQYF,TGTGCCAGCAGGGGTTTGGAGCGGGGAAACCACGAGCAGTACTTC
TRBJ1-1,-,TRBV30,-,CAWWPLGVDGTEAFF,TGTGCCTGGTGGCCCCTGGGGGTCGACGGCACTGAAGCTTTCTTT
TRBJ2-3,-,TRBV10-3,-,CAIKMSITDTQYF,TGTGCCATCAAAATGTCTATCACAGATACGCAGTATTTT
TRBJ2-7,-,TRBV19,TRBD1,CASSMRTGGQYF,TGTGCCAGTAGTATGAGGACAGGTGGGCAGTACTTC
TRBJ1-3,-,TRBV29-1,-,CSVAGLGNTIYF,TGCAGCGTCGCCGGGTTGGGAAACACCATATATTTT
TRBJ1-2,-,TRBV7-2,-,CASSLDSVNYGYTF,TGTGCCAGCAGCTTAGACAGCGTTAACTATGGCTACACCTTC
TRBJ1-1,-,TRBV29-1,TRBD1,CSVRTGDNTEAFF,TGCAGCGTACGGACAGGGGATAACACTGAAGCTTTCTTT
TRBJ2-1,-,TRBV9,-,CASGSHQSGWSEQFF,TGTGCCAGCGGGTCCCACCAGAGCGGCTGGAGTGAGCAGTTCTTC
TRBJ1-2,-,TRBV5-4,-,CASSLDSGYGYTF,TGTGCCAGCAGCTTGGATTCCGGGTATGGCTACACCTTC
TRBJ1-4,-,TRBV25-1,-,CASSKEGAIVNEKLFF,TGTGCCAGCAGTAAGGAGGGAGCCATTGTTAATGAAAAACTGTTTTTT
TRBJ2-3,-,TRBV7-3,TRBD2,CASKRGGQTDTQYF,TGTGCCAGCAAGCGGGGGGGCCAGACAGATACGCAGTATTTT
TRBJ2-7,-,TRBV27,-,CATRLGAYEQYF,TGTGCCACCCGATTGGGGGCCTACGAGCAGTACTTC
TRBJ1-2,few,TRBV14,-,CASSHGGYGYTF,TGTGCCAGCAGCCATGGGGGCTATGGCTACACCTTC
TRBJ2-5,-,TRBV5-1,-,CASSPQAGPQETQYF,TGCGCCAGCAGTCCACAGGCGGGGCCACAAGAGACCCAGTACTTC
TRBJ1-6,-,TRBV10-3,-,CATETRQGNSPLHF,TGTGCCACTGAAACCCGGCAGGGCAATTCACCCCTCCACTTT
TRBJ1-4,-,TRBV7-9,TRBD1,CASSLPRTGGNEKLFF,TGTGCCAGCAGCTTACCCCGGACAGGGGGGAATGAAAAACTGTTTTTT
TRBJ2-7,few,TRBV18,TRBD1,CASSPPGTGLYEQYF,TGTGCCAGCTCACCACCCGGGACAGGGCTCTACGAGCAGTACTTC
TRBJ2-5,-,TRBV11-2,-,CASRALETQYF,TGTGCCAGCAGGGCATTAGAGACCCAGTACTTC
TRBJ2-2,-,TRBV9,-,CASSVDGLTGELFF,TGTGCCAGCAGCGTAGACGGGCTGACCGGGGAGCTGTTTTTT
TRBJ2-3,-,TRBV5-1,TRBD2,CASSLGRGADTQYF,TGCGCCAGCAGCTTGGGACGGGGGGCAGATACGCAGTATTTT
TRBJ1-5,-,TRBV28,-,CASSLVGNQRQHF,TGTGCCAGCAGTTTAGTGGGAAATCAGCGCCAGCATTTT
TRBJ2-2,-,TRBV5-1,TRBD2,CASSLRLGGGNTGELFF,TGCGCCAGCAGCTTGAGACTAGGCGGGGGGAACACCGGGGAGCTGTTTTTT
TRBJ1-1,-,TRBV6-6,-,CASTRGSNTEAFF,TGTGCCAGCACTCGGGGGTCGAACACTGAAGCTTTCTTT
TRBJ2-3,-,TRBV5-1,-,CASSLGTNTDTQYF,TGCGCCAGCAGCTTGGGGACAAACACAGATACGCAGTATTTT
TRBJ1-2,once,TRBV30,TRBD1,CAWSARVGQGKSYGYTF,TGTGCCTGGAGTGCCAGGGTGGGACAGGGGAAAAGCTATGGCTACACCTTC
TRBJ1-3,few,TRBV7-9,-,CASSLGQNTIYF,TGTGCCAGCAGCTTGGGCCAAAACACCATATATTTT
TRBJ2-7,-,TRBV27,TRBD1,CASRRDSFASYEQYF,TGTGCCAGCAGGAGGGACAGCTTTGCGTCCTACGAGCAGTACTTC
TRBJ1-2,-,TRBV27,-,CASSLDRRKGYTF,TGTGCCAGCAGTTTAGACAGGAGGAAGGGCTACACCTTC
TRBJ1-1,-,TRBV19,-,CASSMTRGTVGVTEAFF,TGTGCCAGTAGTATGACCCGGGGTACCGTCGGCGTCACTGAAGCTTTCTTT
TRBJ1-1,-,TRBV7-9,-,CASSRTQEDTEAFF,TGTGCCAGCAGCCGAACTCAGGAGGACACTGAAGCTTTCTTT
TRBJ2-3,-,TRBV5-1,-,CASSISGGADTQYF,TGCGCCAGCAGCATCTCGGGTGGTGCAGATACGCAGTATTTT
TRBJ1-2,few,TRBV19,-,CASSSGADAGYTF,TGTGCCAGTAGTAGCGGGGCCGACGCTGGCTACACCTTC
TRBJ1-2,-,TRBV27,TRBD1,CASSLGQGLGYGYTF,TGTGCCAGCAGTTTGGGACAGGGGTTGGGCTATGGCTACACCTTC
TRBJ2-2,-,TRBV19,TRBD2,CASILSGGVTGELFF,TGTGCCAGTATCTTATCGGGGGGGGTTACCGGGGAGCTGTTTTTT
TRBJ1-5,-,TRBV30,TRBD1,CAWSVKARGQQPQHF,TGTGCCTGGAGTGTAAAGGCGAGGGGGCAACAGCCCCAGCATTTT
TRBJ2-1,once,TRBV19,-,CASSMRDYNEQFF,TGTGCCAGTAGTATGCGAGATTACAATGAGCAGTTCTTC
TRBJ1-4,once,TRBV28,-,CASRLDRRNEKLFF,TGTGCCAGCAGATTGGACCGACGTAATGAAAAACTGTTTTTT
TRBJ1-2,-,TRBV5-6,-,CASSVPGTVSYGYTF,TGTGCCAGCAGCGTCCCCGGGACGGTTTCCTATGGCTACACCTTC
TRBJ1-5,-,TRBV2,-,CASSVEAVSNQPQHF,TGTGCCAGCAGCGTTGAGGCGGTCAGCAATCAGCCCCAGCATTTT
TRBJ1-6,-,TRBV6-5,TRBD1,CASRPSGQGSPLHF,TGTGCCAGCAGGCCTTCGGGACAGGGTTCCCCCCTCCACTTT
TRBJ1-1,few,TRBV9,-,CASSVEGGRGLNTEAFF,TGTGCCAGCAGCGTAGAGGGAGGGAGGGGCCTAAACACTGAAGCTTTCTTT
TRBJ2-7,-,TRBV6-1,TRBD1,CASSEPQGARYEQYF,TGTGCCAGCAGTGAGCCCCAGGGGGCACGATACGAGCAGTACTTC
TRBJ2-7,-,TRBV28,-,CASSRPRGGRSSYEQYF,TGTGCCAGCAGTCGGCCTCGTGGGGGCCGGAGCTCCTACGAGCAGTACTTC
TRBJ1-5,-,TRBV19,TRBD1,CASSIRDRGQPQHF,TGTGCCAGTAGTATTAGGGACAGGGGTCAGCCCCAGCATTTT
TRBJ2-7,-,TRBV27,TRBD2,CASSLCLGGYEQYF,TGTGCCAGCAGTTTATGTCTGGGGGGGTACGAGCAGTACTTC
TRBJ1-1,-,TRBV6-6,TRBD1,CASGKGAMNTEAFF,TGTGCCAGCGGAAAGGGGGCGATGAACACTGAAGCTTTCTTT
TRBJ1-6,-,TRBV30,-,CAWDGTSRGPLHF,TGTGCCTGGGACGGTACCTCTCGGGGACCCCTCCACTTT
TRBJ1-1,-,TRBV6-5,-,CASSVRNTEAFF,TGTGCCAGCAGTGTCCGGAACACTGAAGCTTTCTTT
TRBJ1-6,-,TRBV5-1,TRBD1,CASSHTGGYNSPLHF,TGCGCCAGCAGTCACACAGGGGGCTATAATTCACCCCTCCACTTT
TRBJ1-2,-,TRBV7-9,-,CASSSRVGDGYTF,TGTGCCAGCAGCTCCCGGGTCGGGGATGGCTACACCTTC
TRBJ2-1,-,TRBV11-2,-,CASSLRVASTYNEQFF,TGTGCCAGCAGCTTAAGGGTAGCGTCTACCTACAATGAGCAGTTCTTC
TRBJ1-6,-,TRBV28,TRBD1,CASSYIDRDYSPLHF,TGTGCCAGCAGTTACATCGACAGGGATTACTCACCCCTCCACTTT
TRBJ1-5,-,TRBV30,-,CAWSPTSFYSNQPQHF,TGTGCCTGGAGTCCGACCTCTTTTTATAGCAATCAGCCCCAGCATTTT
TRBJ2-5,-,TRBV2,-,CASSPGASPPHETQYF,TGTGCCAGCAGTCCAGGGGCTAGTCCGCCCCACGAGACCCAGTACTTC
TRBJ2-6,once,TRBV19,TRBD1,CASSIGQGPFSGANVLTF,TGTGCCAGTAGTATCGGACAGGGCCCCTTCTCTGGGGCCAACGTCCTGACTTTC